The present T cell receptor (beta chain) was sequenced within a study of T cell repertoires in aging, cancer and after chemotherapy. The overall study: Patients with glioblastoma brain tumors were sampled before and after temozolomide-based therapy.

CDR1 is SGHTA and CDR2 is FQGNSA in the germline V gene. J lost 6 bases, V lost 5 bases, and 13 bases had no gene match. The CDR3 is made up of 17 amino acids. Multiplex touch-down PCR with TRB-A/B primers amplified rearranged V-D-J TRB sequences. Using its own MiXCR run on the multiplex PCR reads, TCRdb lists one record per CDR3 protein. The sample shows approximately 2,000 distinct CDR3 sequences, roughly a third of them seen only once. Amplification of TCR beta used genomic DNA extracted from peripheral blood. This receptor was obtained from a human donor with a solid tumor. The chain combines TRBV7-2 with TRBJ2-2, with 9 bases fitting TRBD1. Sequences were obtained from blood. This CDR3 is CASSARAGTGPSGELFF. As DNA, the CDR3 is TGTGCCAGCAGCGCAAGAGCCGGGACAGGGCCATCCGGGGAGCTGTTTTTT. The whole variable domain, remainder taken from reference TRBV7-2 and TRBJ2-2, is GAGVSQSPSNKVTEKGKDVELRCDPISGHTALYWYRQSLGQGLEFLIYFQGNSAPDKSGLPSDRFSAERTGGSVSTLTIQRTQQEDSAVYLCASSARAGTGPSGELFFGEGSRLTVL.